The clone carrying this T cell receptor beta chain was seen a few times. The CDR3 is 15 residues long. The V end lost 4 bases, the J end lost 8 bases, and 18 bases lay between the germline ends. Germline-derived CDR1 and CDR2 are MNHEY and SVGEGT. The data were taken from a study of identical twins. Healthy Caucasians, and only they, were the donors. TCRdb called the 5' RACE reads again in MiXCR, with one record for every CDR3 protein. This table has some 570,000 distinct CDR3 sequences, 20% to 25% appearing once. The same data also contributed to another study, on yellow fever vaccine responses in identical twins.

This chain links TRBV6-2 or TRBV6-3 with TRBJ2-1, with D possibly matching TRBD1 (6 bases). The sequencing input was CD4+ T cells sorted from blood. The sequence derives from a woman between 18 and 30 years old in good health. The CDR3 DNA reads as TGTGCCAGCAGTTCTGGGCAGGGGTTTAGGGATGAGCAGTTCTTC. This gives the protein CASSSGQGFRDEQFF.